The 9 T cell receptor beta chains in this list originate from one sample, sequenced in a study of control samples from healthy donors and cancer patients. This table comes from immunoSEQ multiplex PCR, and its TCRdb copy is limited to in-frame clones, with some not included. The sample records 55,000 to 65,000 clones, 80% to 90% being singletons. The sample consisted of PBMCs. The origin of the receptors is a woman in her sixties with lung cancer.

The genes are TRBV28 and TRBJ1-4; possibly TRBD1 for D (5 bases). Trimming stripped 8 bases from V and 7 bases from J, with 11 bases between. The V gene's germline CDR1 is MDHEN and CDR2 SYDVKM. The CDR3 runs to 12 residues. The CDR3 sequence: CASQGQSEKLFF. The CDR3 DNA reads TGTGCCAGCCAGGGTCAGAGTGAAAAACTGTTTTTT.

The V and J genes are TRBV18 and TRBJ1-2; D perhaps matches TRBD1 (5 bases). Trimming took 5 bases from V and 3 from J, leaving 13 bases between them. This CDR3 is 14 amino acids long. CDR1 is KGHSH and CDR2 is LQKENI in the germline V gene. CDR3 DNA sequence: TGTGCCAGCTCAGAGGATGGGGGGTACTATGGCTACACCTTC. Protein: CASSEDGGYYGYTF.

This sequence joins TRBV6-6 and TRBJ1-5; the D gene is possibly TRBD1 (6 bases). Per the germline V gene, CDR1 is MNHNY and CDR2 is SVGAGI (reference sequence). CDR3 length equals 13 residues. The V gene lost 6 bases and the J gene lost 6 bases, with 12 bases spanning the gap. CDR3 sequence reads: CASRPTGTQPQHF. The CDR3 DNA reads TGTGCCAGCAGGCCAACAGGGACTCAGCCCCAGCATTTT.

The rearrangement joins TRBV28 to TRBJ1-6, with 10 bases lining up with TRBD1. The germline V gene has CDR1 MDHEN and CDR2 SYDVKM. The CDR3 covers 14 residues. J was trimmed by 10 bases and V by 3 bases; bases with no gene match: 3. This CDR3 is CASSLGTGESPLHF. CDR3 DNA sequence: TGTGCCAGCAGTTTGGGGACAGGGGAGTCACCCCTCCACTTT.

The CDR3 spells CASSPAGSGIYGYTF. The CDR3 region has the DNA TGTGCCAGCAGCCCCGCCGGATCGGGGATATATGGCTACACCTTC. The V and J genes are TRBV6-5 and TRBJ1-2; D is unclear. With 6 bases removed from V and 5 bases from J, the gap between germline ends came to 19 bases. Germline-derived CDR1 and CDR2 are MNHEY and SVGAGI. The CDR3 consists of 15 residues.

This sequence joins TRBV15 and TRBJ2-7; D remains ambiguous. Germline lookup yields CDR1 LNHNV and CDR2 YYDKDF (reference sequence). V lost 0 bases, J lost 2 bases, and 11 bases lay in between. This CDR3 is 15 amino acids long. In DNA, the CDR3 is TGTGCCACCAGCAGAGATCTGGCAGGTACCTACGAGCAGTACTTC. Protein product: CATSRDLAGTYEQYF. Together with reference TRBV15 and TRBJ2-7, the CDR3 gives the full variable domain: DAMVIQNPRYQVTQFGKPVTLSCSQTLNHNVMYWYQQKSSQAPKLLFHYYDKDFNNEADTPDNFQSRRPNTSFCFLDIRSPGLGDTAMYLCATSRDLAGTYEQYFGPGTRLTVT.

CDR3 region: CASSYSRGTEAFF. As DNA, the CDR3 is TGTGCCAGCAGTTACTCGAGGGGGACTGAAGCTTTCTTT. The genes are TRBV6-5 and TRBJ1-1; D might be TRBD1 (6 bases). V lost 0 bases, J lost 5 bases, and 7 bases lay in between. Germline CDR1 and CDR2: MNHEY and SVGAGI. This CDR3 is built from 13 residues.

The chain has TRBV6-5 and TRBJ1-1; a weak D match, TRBD1 (5 bases). Germline V gives CDR1 MNHEY, CDR2 SVGAGI. The V and J ends lost 5 bases and 1 base respectively, with 11 bases between them. The CDR3 totals 14 residues. The CDR3, as DNA: TGTGCCAGCAGTAGATCGGACACGAACACTGAAGCTTTCTTT. Its protein is CASSRSDTNTEAFF.

This sequence joins TRBV18 and TRBJ2-7, with D maybe TRBD1 (6 bases). The CDR3 spans 14 residues. The germline CDR1 and CDR2 sequences are KGHSH and LQKENI. V lost 0 bases and J lost 6, with 12 bases in between. CDR3 protein: CASSPPAGVGEQYF. Here the CDR3 DNA reads TGTGCCAGCTCACCACCGGCAGGGGTAGGCGAGCAGTACTTC.